A single sample gave rise to the 28 T cell receptor beta chains below, sequenced in a study of T cell repertoires in cytomegalovirus infection. TCRdb reprocessed the reads via MiXCR and lists one record per CDR3 protein. The table has about 300,000 distinct CDR3 sequences, approximately 10% seen once. Sequenced input: PBMCs. These receptors were obtained from a human donor in good health (CMV status not recorded). Some clones in this sample may be carry-over from other donors' samples.

The CDR3 bases are TGTGCCACCAGTGAAAGGACAGGGAATCGAGAGACCCAGTACTTC. Translation gives CATSERTGNRETQYF. V is TRBV24-1 and J is TRBJ2-5; TRBD1 matches at 8 bases. The length of the CDR3 is 15 residues. The junction had 7 bases not matched to a gene; V was cut back by 4 bases and J by 4 bases. Per the germline V gene, CDR1 is KGHDR and CDR2 is SFDVKD.

The chain carries TRBV20-1 and TRBJ2-7, with D unclear. CDR1 DFQATT and CDR2 SNEGSKA come from the germline V gene (reference sequence). The CDR3 covers 14 residues. The V end lost 0 bases, the J end lost 1 base, and 10 bases lay between the germline ends. The CDR3 DNA reads as TGCAGTGCTAGAGATCAGCAAATATCCTACGAGCAGTACGTC. This translates into CSARDQQISYEQYV.

This clonotype was recorded many times. This sequence joins TRBV5-1 and TRBJ2-5; 7 bases line up with TRBD2. Germline values: CDR1 SGHRS, CDR2 YFSETQ. Trimming at V came to 0 bases and at J to 3 bases, leaving 5 bases not matched to a gene. The CDR3 covers 15 residues. The CDR3 DNA reads TGCGCCAGCAGCTTGGCCCAGCGGGGAAAAGAGACCCAGTACTTC. Its translation: CASSLAQRGKETQYF.

There are many counts of this clonotype. The chain couples TRBV7-2 to TRBJ1-1; D uncertain. Per the germline V gene, CDR1 is SGHTA and CDR2 is FQGNSA. This CDR3 region has 15 residues. V lost 5 bases and J 7 bases, leaving 20 bases between the germline ends. This chain's CDR3 is CASSPLNIGGGEAFF. CDR3 DNA: TGTGCCAGCAGCCCACTAAACATTGGAGGCGGTGAAGCTTTCTTT. The full variable domain, in which reference TRBV7-2 and TRBJ1-1 provide the parts outside the CDR3, is GAGVSQSPSNKVTEKGKDVELRCDPISGHTALYWYRQSLGQGLEFLIYFQGNSAPDKSGLPSDRFSAERTGGSVSTLTIQRTQQEDSAVYLCASSPLNIGGGEAFFGQGTRLTVV.

This clonotype was counted at least ten times. The genes are TRBV7-9 and TRBJ2-6, with 7 bases identical to TRBD1. Germline CDR1 is SEHNR and CDR2 is FQNEAQ (reference sequence). The CDR3 loop spans 16 amino acids. V lost 1 base to trimming and J lost 4 bases; unmatched junction nucleotides: 4. In DNA form, the CDR3 reads TGTGCCAGCAGCTTAGGAGACAGGGCCGGGGCCAACGTCCTGACTTTC. Translated, it gives CASSLGDRAGANVLTF.

There are a few counts of this clonotype. This chain links TRBV7-9 with TRBJ1-5; TRBD1 is a possible D gene (6 bases). There are 15 residues in the CDR3. CDR1 is SEHNR and CDR2 is FQNEAQ in the germline V gene (reference sequence). The V end lost 2 bases, the J end lost 3 bases, and 11 bases lay between the germline ends. In DNA form, the CDR3 reads TGTGCCAGCAGCTTATGGCAGGGGTACAATCAGCCCCAGCATTTT. This translates into CASSLWQGYNQPQHF.

In its sample, this clonotype was seen many times. The chain has TRBV12-5 and TRBJ1-5; 8 bases are a match to TRBD1. Trimming took 7 bases from V and 1 from J; bases not matched to a gene: 6. The CDR3 totals 15 residues. Germline CDR1 is LGHNT and CDR2 is FRNRAP. For the CDR3, the DNA is TGTGCTAGTGCCAGGGGGACAGGAAGCAATCAGCCCCAGCATTTT. This encodes CASARGTGSNQPQHF.

This clonotype turned up a few times. V usage is TRBV19 and J usage is TRBJ1-5, with TRBD1 as a possible D gene (5 bases). The V gene lost 7 bases and the J gene lost 8 bases, with 12 bases spanning the gap. The CDR3 extends over 12 amino acids. Germline CDR1 and CDR2: LNHDA and SQIVND (reference sequence). Here the CDR3 reads CASTDGGKPQHF. The DNA of the CDR3 is TGTGCCAGTACCGACGGGGGAAAGCCCCAGCATTTT. Drawing the rest from reference TRBV19 and TRBJ1-5, the complete variable domain is DGGITQSPKYLFRKEGQNVTLSCEQNLNHDAMYWYRQDPGQGLRLIYYSQIVNDFQKGDIAEGYSVSREKKESFPLTVTSAQKNPTAFYLCASTDGGKPQHFGDGTRLSIL.

The sample holds a few counts of this clonotype. The chain carries TRBV6-2 or TRBV6-3 and TRBJ2-1; TRBD1 agrees at 7 bases. Germline V CDR1 and CDR2: MNHEY, SVGEGT. The CDR3 sequence is 13 residues long. With 2 bases clipped from V and 6 bases from J, the junction kept 1 base outside the gene matches. CDR3 sequence reads: CASSYTGVNEQFF. CDR3 coding DNA: TGTGCCAGCAGTTACACAGGGGTCAATGAGCAGTTCTTC.

This clonotype occurred many times. The chain couples TRBV12-3 or TRBV12-4 to TRBJ2-1, with a tentative D call TRBD1 (6 bases). V was shortened by 5 bases and J by 4 bases, with 18 bases between the two germline ends. The CDR3 is 16 amino acids. Here the CDR3 DNA reads TGTGCCAGCAGTACCTTACAGGGCGCCGGGTACAATGAGCAGTTCTTC. Translation: CASSTLQGAGYNEQFF.

This clonotype was observed many times. The genes are TRBV4-2 and TRBJ1-1, with unresolved D. CDR1 and CDR2 from the germline V gene are LGHNA and YNFKEQ. This CDR3 is built from 17 residues. The V end lost 2 bases, the J end lost 3 bases, and 19 bases lay between the germline ends. The CDR3 DNA is TGTGCCAGCAGCCAACGGTCGAAAGCCCGGGCGGACACTGAAGCTTTCTTT. It yields the protein CASSQRSKARADTEAFF.

The J gene is TRBJ1-6, the V gene TRBV13; D remains ambiguous. Germline CDR1 is PRHDT and CDR2 is FYEKMQ (reference sequence). There are 15 residues in the CDR3. Trimming pared 2 bases from V and 2 bases from J, leaving 7 bases between. CDR3: CASSLPAPYNSPLHF. CDR3 DNA: TGTGCCAGCAGCTTACCGGCTCCCTATAATTCACCCCTCCACTTT.

The sample holds many counts of this clonotype. V is TRBV7-9 and J is TRBJ2-7; tentatively, D is TRBD2 (6 bases). V gave up 2 bases and J gave up 6 bases, with 11 bases separating them. The CDR3 totals 13 residues. Germline V gene sequence: CDR1 SEHNR, CDR2 FQNEAQ (reference sequence). The chain's CDR3 is CASSLSLASEQYV. CDR3 bases: TGTGCCAGCAGCTTAAGTCTAGCGAGCGAGCAGTACGTC.

This clonotype was seen many times. The DNA of the CDR3 is TGTGCCAGCAGTGGAGGAGGCAGGGTGCGTGAAAAACTGTTTTTT. The encoded protein is CASSGGGRVREKLFF. V and J are TRBV25-1 and TRBJ1-4; weak D call: TRBD1 (5 bases). This CDR3 has 15 amino acids. Germline lookup yields CDR1 MGHDK and CDR2 SYGVNS. Trimming shortened V by 4 bases and J by 7 bases, and 16 bases separated the two germline ends.

This chain joins TRBV2 and TRBJ1-5; 9 positions agree with TRBD1. The CDR3 runs to 14 residues. Germline V gene lookup returns CDR1 SNHLY and CDR2 FYNNEI. J lost 6 bases, V lost 6 bases, and 6 bases had no gene match. DNA of the CDR3: TGTGCCAGCAGCCGGGACAGGGAGGGTCAGCCCCAGCATTTT. It is translated as CASSRDREGQPQHF.

V and J are TRBV28 and TRBJ2-7; D may correspond to TRBD1 or TRBD2 (5 bases each). This CDR3 contains 13 residues. V gave up 6 bases and J gave up 2 bases, with 11 bases separating them. Per germline, CDR1 MDHEN and CDR2 SYDVKM. DNA of the CDR3: TGTGCCAGCAGAGCAGGGACGGCCTACGAGCAGTACGTC. Encoded protein: CASRAGTAYEQYV.

Ten or more counts support this clonotype. This chain joins TRBV2 and TRBJ1-5; D possibly corresponds to TRBD1 (5 bases). Per germline, CDR1 SNHLY and CDR2 FYNNEI. Deletions cut 4 bases from V and 6 bases from J, with 13 bases between. This CDR3 region has 14 residues. The CDR3 nucleotides are TGTGCCAGCAGTGTAACGGGGGTGGGTCAGCCCCAGCATTTT. Translated, it gives CASSVTGVGQPQHF.

V usage is TRBV4-2 and J usage is TRBJ1-4, with D hard to call. Trimming cost V 0 bases and J 11 bases, with 7 bases left between them. The CDR3 length is 12 residues. Germline values: CDR1 LGHNA, CDR2 YNFKEQ. CDR3 DNA sequence: TGTGCCAGCAGCCAAGACGGGCAGAAACTGTTTTTT. This encodes CASSQDGQKLFF.

Ten or more counts support this clonotype. The chain carries TRBV7-2 and TRBJ1-1; D possibly corresponds to TRBD1 (6 bases). V was clipped by 5 bases and J by 1 base, with 17 bases between them. The length of the CDR3 is 16 residues. CDR1 is SGHTA and CDR2 is FQGNSA in the germline V gene. DNA for the CDR3: TGTGCCAGCAGCCAGGACAGACCGAACCAGAACACTGAAGCTTTCTTT. Amino acids: CASSQDRPNQNTEAFF.

This clonotype came up many times. The rearrangement links TRBV7-2 to TRBJ1-5; D unclear. V lost 5 bases to trimming and J lost 3 bases, with 14 bases between them. The CDR3 runs 15 residues. Germline CDR1 is SGHTA and CDR2 is FQGNSA. CDR3 sequence reads: CASSPRSRPNQPQHF. In DNA, the CDR3 is TGTGCCAGCAGCCCCAGGTCCAGGCCCAATCAGCCCCAGCATTTT.

This clonotype was counted ten times or more. The chain uses TRBV5-5 and TRBJ2-4; 10 bases fit TRBD2. J lost 0 bases, V lost 0 bases, and 9 bases had no gene match. The CDR3 loop spans 19 amino acids. CDR1 is SGHKS, CDR2 YYEKEE, per germline (reference sequence). In DNA form, the CDR3 reads TGTGCCAGCAGCTTGGAAATGGCGCTAGCGGGGGTAGCCAAAAACATTCAGTACTTC. This sequence encodes CASSLEMALAGVAKNIQYF.

This clonotype was recorded a few times. This chain connects TRBV28 to TRBJ1-1; 10 bases map to TRBD1. CDR1 MDHEN and CDR2 SYDVKM come from the germline V gene. CDR3 size: 15 residues. The junction had 8 bases not matched to a gene; V was cut back by 5 bases and J by 5 bases. The CDR3, as DNA: TGTGCCAGCAGTCCACTGACAGGGGGCTGGACTGAAGCTTTCTTT. The encoded protein is CASSPLTGGWTEAFF.

The chain has TRBV29-1 and TRBJ1-2; 9 positions match TRBD1. This CDR3 has 15 amino acids. Germline V CDR1 and CDR2: SQVTM, ANQGSEA. V trimming: 3 bases; J trimming: 4 bases; junction bases outside the gene matches: 9. The DNA for the CDR3 is TGCAGCGTTGAGGGACGACAGGGGGAAGGCTATGGCTACACCTTC. Translating it yields CSVEGRQGEGYGYTF.

This clonotype occurred a few times. V usage is TRBV18 and J usage is TRBJ1-2; D is unclear. Germline V gene data show CDR1 as KGHSH and CDR2 as LQKENI. V lost 3 bases to trimming and J lost 4 bases, with 12 bases between them. The CDR3 has 14 amino acids. The DNA for the CDR3 is TGTGCCAGCTCACCCGACACGGTCCTCTATGGCTACACCTTC. Its protein is CASSPDTVLYGYTF.

This clonotype has at least ten counts. The CDR3 DNA reads as TGTGCCAGCAGCCCGACGTGGGGAGTCCAAGAGACCCAGTACTTC. The encoded protein is CASSPTWGVQETQYF. V gene TRBV7-8 combines with J gene TRBJ2-5; tentative D call: TRBD2 (5 bases). This CDR3 is built from 15 residues. Germline V CDR1 and CDR2: SGHVS, FQNEAQ. V was shortened by 5 bases and J by 1 base, with 14 bases between the two germline ends.

This chain uses TRBV20-1 with TRBJ1-2; perhaps TRBD1 as D (5 bases). The germline V and J ends were trimmed by 8 bases and 0 bases, with 16 bases remaining between them. The CDR3 contains 14 residues. Germline V CDR1 and CDR2: DFQATT, SNEGSKA (reference sequence). DNA of the CDR3: TGCAGTACGCCCACCGGGGGGACTAACTATGGCTACACCTTC. This codes for CSTPTGGTNYGYTF.

At least ten counts were recorded for this clonotype. The rearrangement uses TRBV7-2 and TRBJ1-1; D unclear. Trimming removed 1 base from V and 0 bases from J, with 6 bases in between. Germline CDR1 reads SGHTA; CDR2 reads FQGNSA. The CDR3 has 14 amino acids. CDR3 coding DNA: TGTGCCAGCAGCTTAGACATTATGAACACTGAAGCTTTCTTT. This gives the protein CASSLDIMNTEAFF.

This clonotype was recorded at least ten times. V is TRBV6-5 and J is TRBJ1-1; the D gene is possibly TRBD1 (5 bases). Germline V gene lookup returns CDR1 MNHEY and CDR2 SVGAGI. This CDR3 is built from 14 residues. V gave up 0 bases and J gave up 3 bases, with 8 bases separating them. The CDR3, as DNA: TGTGCCAGCAGTTACTCGGGACTGCACACTGAAGCTTTCTTT. It translates to CASSYSGLHTEAFF.